Sequencing of this T cell receptor beta chain was carried out in a study of molecular identifiers for immune sequencing clone quantification. Study overall: RNA from 20,000 or 100,000 naive CD8 cells was split five ways in replicates, with four sequenced.

This clonotype showed up just once. Its antigen remains unknown. A read error may be the cause here, since a much bigger clone is one base away. A read error is likely, as this CDR3 ends without the conserved phenylalanine or tryptophan. Germline V gene sequence: CDR1 MDHEN, CDR2 SYDVKM. V was shortened by 5 bases and J by 3 bases, with 8 bases between the two germline ends. The length of the CDR3 is 12 residues. TCRdb processed the PCR reads anew with MiXCR; each CDR3 protein has one entry. Among around 94,000 distinct CDR3 sequences listed, under 40% were seen once. Study results and limitations: Effector cells kept over 98% of their molecules in clones above 20 RNA copies, while naive cells kept under 1% there. Jurkat TCR RNA that was spiked in from one cell was reportedly detectable among under 1.2 million naive cells. Because of identical TCR molecules sharing a barcode, sizes of highly expanded clones could be underestimated.

The sequence was obtained from a human donor in good health. Some libraries in this study had Jurkat cell RNA spiked in. The sequencing sample was made of naive CD8+ T cells from blood, with Jurkat cell RNA spiked in. The subset was: FACS-sorted CD8+CD4-CCR7+CD45RA+ naive T cells. The J gene is TRBJ2-7, the V gene TRBV28; D is uncertain. This chain's CDR3 is CASSGPRYEQYS. CDR3 nucleotide sequence: TGTGCCAGCAGTGGACCTCGCTACGAGCAGTACTCC.